These 8 T cell receptor beta chains were sequenced from one sample in a study of T cells in Graves' hyperthyroidism and ophthalmopathy (dated by TCRdb to about 2019). Libraries were made using multiplex PCR. Sequencing used an Illumina HiSeq 2000. The TCR beta CDR3 regions were amplified from the RNA transcripts. The TCR CDR3 was subjected to a first round of RT-PCR using the HTBI primer set and the Qiagen OneStep RT-PCR kit. The raw public reads went through TCRdb reprocessing: fastp at Q25, MiXCR clone calling, in-frame beta chains kept. Rows are combined by CDR3 protein, so each entry shows the most common genes and DNA. The sample records about 180,000 distinct CDR3 sequences, over 15% of which are singletons. Clones ranked in the top ten supply about 31% of the sample. Source material: blood. The receptors come from a woman between 45 and 60 years old with Graves' hyperthyroidism.

This clonotype was picked up a small number of times. This chain uses TRBV7-9 with TRBJ2-7; D may correspond to TRBD1 or TRBD2 (5 bases each). The V end lost 4 bases, the J end lost 2 bases, and 12 bases lay between the germline ends. The CDR3 totals 14 residues. In germline, CDR1 is SEHNR, CDR2 FQNEAQ (reference sequence). The CDR3 region has the DNA TGTGCCAGCAGCTCAGCGAGGGGCCCCTACGAGCAGTACTTC. It codes for CASSSARGPYEQYF.

This clonotype appeared many times. The chain has TRBV28 and TRBJ1-5; tentatively, D is TRBD1 (6 bases). The germline CDR1 and CDR2 sequences are MDHEN and SYDVKM. Trimming cost V 8 bases and J 9 bases, with 14 bases left between them. CDR3 length: 12 amino acids. The CDR3 bases are TGTGCCAGCCACAGGGCCCGGGGGCCCCAGCATTTT. Amino acids: CASHRARGPQHF.

This clonotype was found many times. V and J are TRBV19 and TRBJ2-1; 7 positions match TRBD2. The length of the CDR3 is 15 residues. CDR1 is LNHDA, CDR2 SQIVND, per germline (reference sequence). Trimming took 3 bases from V and 4 from J; bases not matched to a gene: 6. CDR3 coding DNA: TGTGCCAGTAGTATTTGGGGGGGACTTTACAATGAGCAGTTCTTC. Translating it yields CASSIWGGLYNEQFF.

This clonotype was counted at least ten times. This sequence joins TRBV5-8 and TRBJ2-5, with 9 bases matching TRBD1. The V and J ends lost 0 bases and 5 bases, in that order; junction bases with no gene match: 5. The length of the CDR3 is 15 residues. Germline V gene sequence: CDR1 SGHTS, CDR2 YDEGEE. The CDR3 region is CASSLGTGEIETQYF. Here the CDR3 DNA reads TGTGCCAGCAGCTTGGGGACAGGGGAAATTGAGACCCAGTACTTC.

This clonotype has ten or more counts. The chain links TRBV29-1 to TRBJ2-3, with 11 bases fitting TRBD2. V was pared by 8 bases and J by 2 bases, with 6 bases of the junction left unmatched. The CDR3 has 14 amino acids. Per germline, CDR1 SQVTM and CDR2 ANQGSEA. CDR3 residues: CSFTSGGYTDTQYF. Written as DNA, the CDR3 is TGCAGCTTTACTAGCGGGGGATACACAGATACGCAGTATTTT.

This clonotype occurred many times. The chain links TRBV28 to TRBJ1-2; D is unresolved. Germline CDR1 reads MDHEN; CDR2 reads SYDVKM. The V and J ends lost 5 bases and 8 bases respectively, with 9 bases between them. This CDR3 is built from 11 residues. This chain's CDR3 is CASSEEGGYTF. Here the CDR3 DNA reads TGTGCCAGCAGTGAAGAAGGAGGCTACACCTTC.

This sequence joins TRBV27 and TRBJ2-1; 8 nucleotides align to TRBD1. The junction had 11 bases not matched to a gene; V was cut back by 0 bases and J by 4 bases. The CDR3 is made up of 18 amino acids. Germline V gene data show CDR1 as MNHEY and CDR2 as SMNVEV (reference sequence). CDR3 amino acids: CASSLSGRGTGIYNEQFF. The CDR3 nucleotides are TGTGCCAGCAGTTTATCTGGTCGCGGGACAGGTATATACAATGAGCAGTTCTTC.

At least ten counts were recorded for this clonotype. The chain carries TRBV4-3 and TRBJ1-5; D is uncertain. The CDR3 is 15 amino acids. V was clipped by 0 bases and J by 3 bases, with 9 bases between them. CDR1 is LGHNA and CDR2 is YSLEER in the germline V gene. The CDR3 nucleotides read TGCGCCAGCAGCCAAGATAGACTTGACAATCAGCCCCAGCATTTT. Its protein product is CASSQDRLDNQPQHF.